This T cell receptor beta chain was recovered during a study of blood T cells in healthy people across ages. Alongside a J-beta primer mix, a sample-barcoded 5' primer served in a second PCR lasting about 7 to 12 cycles. TCRdb fed the 5' RACE reads into MiXCR, producing one record per CDR3 protein. The sample lists about 1 million distinct CDR3 sequences, 35% to 55% seen once, with around 18% in the top ten. Per germline, CDR1 KGHDR and CDR2 SFDVKD. The CDR3 consists of 13 residues. Losses at the gene ends were 4 bases for V and 8 bases for J; bases not matched to a gene: 2. V usage is TRBV24-1 and J usage is TRBJ2-1, with 9 nucleotides matching TRBD2. This receptor was taken from an older woman in good health. Sample: blood. CDR3 protein: CATSERGRDEQFF. CDR3 DNA sequence: TGTGCCACCAGTGAGCGCGGGAGGGATGAGCAGTTCTTC.